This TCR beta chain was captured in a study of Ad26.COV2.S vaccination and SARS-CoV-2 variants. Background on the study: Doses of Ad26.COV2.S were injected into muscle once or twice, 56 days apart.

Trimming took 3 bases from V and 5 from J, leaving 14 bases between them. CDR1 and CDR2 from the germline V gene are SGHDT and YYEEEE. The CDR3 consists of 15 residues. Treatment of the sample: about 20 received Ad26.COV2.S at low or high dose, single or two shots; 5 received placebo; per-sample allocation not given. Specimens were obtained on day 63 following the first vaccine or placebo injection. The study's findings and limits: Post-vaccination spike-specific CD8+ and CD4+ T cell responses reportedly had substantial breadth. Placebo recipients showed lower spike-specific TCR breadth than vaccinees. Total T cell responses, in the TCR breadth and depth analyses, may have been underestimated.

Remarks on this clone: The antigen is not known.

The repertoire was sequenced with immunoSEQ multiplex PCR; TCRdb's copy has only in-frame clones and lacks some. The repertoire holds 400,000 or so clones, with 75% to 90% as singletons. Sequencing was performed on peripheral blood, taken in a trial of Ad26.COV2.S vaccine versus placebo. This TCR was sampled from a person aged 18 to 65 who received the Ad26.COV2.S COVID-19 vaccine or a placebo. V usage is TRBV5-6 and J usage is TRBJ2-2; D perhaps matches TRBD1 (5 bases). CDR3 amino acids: CASSSQGLRTGELFF. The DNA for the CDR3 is TGTGCCAGCAGCTCCCAGGGTTTGCGAACCGGGGAGCTGTTTTTT.